This T cell receptor (beta chain) was identified during a study of breast tumors, draining lymph nodes, adjacent tissues. MiXCR, applied by TCRdb to the multiplex PCR reads, yields one record per CDR3 protein. The repertoire holds over 250,000 distinct CDR3 sequences, roughly 31% seen once, with approximately 1% in the top ten. In regard to this clonotype: A much larger clone is a single base away; this may be a read error.

CDR3 length: 12 amino acids. Germline assignment: CDR1 SGHRS and CDR2 YFSETQ. Samples came from axillary lymph nodes draining the breast cancer. This rearrangement joins TRBV5-1 to TRBJ2-5; D unresolved. This receptor was obtained from a female donor with breast cancer. Some clones in this sample may be carry-over from other donors' samples. The sequencing input was axillary lymph node tissue. As DNA, the CDR3 is TGCGCCAGCAGCATGCCCCAAGGGACCCAGTACTTC. Its protein is CASSMPQGTQYF. Variable domain in full (rest from reference TRBV5-1 and TRBJ2-5): KAGVTQTPRYLIKTRGQQVTLSCSPISGHRSVSWYQQTPGQGLQFLFEYFSETQRNKGNFPGRFSGRQFSNSRSEMNVSTLELGDSALYLCASSMPQGTQYFGPGTRLLVL.